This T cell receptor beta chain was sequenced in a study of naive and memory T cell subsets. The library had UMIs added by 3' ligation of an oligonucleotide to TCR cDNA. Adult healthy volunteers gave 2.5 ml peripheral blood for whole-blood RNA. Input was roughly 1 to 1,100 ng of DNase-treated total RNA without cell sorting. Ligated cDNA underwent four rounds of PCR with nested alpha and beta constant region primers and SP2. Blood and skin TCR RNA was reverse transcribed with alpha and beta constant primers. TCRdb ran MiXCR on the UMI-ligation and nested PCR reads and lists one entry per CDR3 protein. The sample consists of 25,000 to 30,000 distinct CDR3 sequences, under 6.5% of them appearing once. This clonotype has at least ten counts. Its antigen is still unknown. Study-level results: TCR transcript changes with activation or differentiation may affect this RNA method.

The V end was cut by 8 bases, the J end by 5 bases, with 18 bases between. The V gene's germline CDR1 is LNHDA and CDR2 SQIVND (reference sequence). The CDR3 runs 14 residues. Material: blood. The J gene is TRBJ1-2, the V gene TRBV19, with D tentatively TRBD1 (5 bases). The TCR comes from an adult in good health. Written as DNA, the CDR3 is TGTGCCAGTGTTGCGGACATATCGAGTTATGGCTACACCTTC. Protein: CASVADISSYGYTF. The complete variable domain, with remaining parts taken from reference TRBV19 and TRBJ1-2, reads DGGITQSPKYLFRKEGQNVTLSCEQNLNHDAMYWYRQDPGQGLRLIYYSQIVNDFQKGDIAEGYSVSREKKESFPLTVTSAQKNPTAFYLCASVADISSYGYTFGSGTRLTVV.